These 5 T cell receptor beta chains originate from one sample sequenced in a study of T cells after yellow fever vaccination. TCRdb re-analysed the 5' RACE reads in MiXCR, keeping a single row per CDR3 protein. The sample has 300,000 or so distinct CDR3 sequences, roughly 8.7% seen once. Source: CD4+ T cells sorted from PBMCs, taken 5 days after the yellow fever booster vaccination. The receptors derive from a man younger than 35 who received the YFV17D yellow fever vaccine.

This clonotype was seen a handful of times. This chain joins TRBV6-5 and TRBJ1-1; D is ambiguous. This CDR3 contains 15 residues. The V gene lost 6 bases and the J gene lost 4 bases, with 18 bases spanning the gap. CDR1 is MNHEY and CDR2 is SVGAGI in the germline V gene. The CDR3 coding sequence is TGTGCCAGCAGCCCGAGAGTACCGAGCCCCACTGAAGCTTTCTTT. Residues: CASSPRVPSPTEAFF.

This clonotype occurred a few times. This sequence joins TRBV15 and TRBJ2-7, with D uncertain. Germline V CDR1 and CDR2: LNHNV, YYDKDF (reference sequence). The CDR3 runs 15 residues. The V end lost 0 bases, the J end lost 3 bases, and 12 bases lay between the germline ends. CDR3 bases: TGTGCCACCAGCAGAGAGGGCGGCAGTTACTACGAGCAGTACTTC. Translation: CATSREGGSYYEQYF.

The rearrangement uses TRBV18 and TRBJ2-7; D perhaps matches TRBD1 (6 bases). The germline gives CDR1 KGHSH, CDR2 LQKENI. Deletions cut 5 bases from V and 1 base from J, with 15 bases between. The CDR3 loop spans 15 amino acids. The CDR3 sequence: CASSSQGQGSYEQYV. The CDR3 DNA sequence: TGTGCCAGCTCATCCCAAGGTCAGGGGTCCTACGAGCAGTACGTC.

CDR3 nucleotide sequence: TGCGCCAGCAGCTCAGCCGGGACAGGGGAAGACACCGGGGAGCTGTTTTTT. Amino acid sequence: CASSSAGTGEDTGELFF. V gene TRBV5-1 combines with J gene TRBJ2-2, with TRBD1 matching 10 bases. The junction had 8 bases not matched to a gene; V was cut back by 3 bases and J by 3 bases. CDR1 SGHRS and CDR2 YFSETQ come from the germline V gene. The CDR3 is 17 residues long. Based on the CDR3 plus reference TRBV5-1 and TRBJ2-2, the full variable domain is KAGVTQTPRYLIKTRGQQVTLSCSPISGHRSVSWYQQTPGQGLQFLFEYFSETQRNKGNFPGRFSGRQFSNSRSEMNVSTLELGDSALYLCASSSAGTGEDTGELFFGEGSRLTVL.

This clonotype was observed at least ten times. The V gene is TRBV7-8, the J gene TRBJ2-5; D is possibly TRBD1 (5 bases). Germline V gene sequence: CDR1 SGHVS, CDR2 FQNEAQ. The V end was cut by 5 bases, the J end by 5 bases, with 15 bases between. The CDR3 is made up of 14 amino acids. The CDR3 loop reads CASSQRTPGETQYF. CDR3 DNA sequence: TGTGCCAGCAGCCAGAGGACCCCAGGGGAGACCCAGTACTTC.